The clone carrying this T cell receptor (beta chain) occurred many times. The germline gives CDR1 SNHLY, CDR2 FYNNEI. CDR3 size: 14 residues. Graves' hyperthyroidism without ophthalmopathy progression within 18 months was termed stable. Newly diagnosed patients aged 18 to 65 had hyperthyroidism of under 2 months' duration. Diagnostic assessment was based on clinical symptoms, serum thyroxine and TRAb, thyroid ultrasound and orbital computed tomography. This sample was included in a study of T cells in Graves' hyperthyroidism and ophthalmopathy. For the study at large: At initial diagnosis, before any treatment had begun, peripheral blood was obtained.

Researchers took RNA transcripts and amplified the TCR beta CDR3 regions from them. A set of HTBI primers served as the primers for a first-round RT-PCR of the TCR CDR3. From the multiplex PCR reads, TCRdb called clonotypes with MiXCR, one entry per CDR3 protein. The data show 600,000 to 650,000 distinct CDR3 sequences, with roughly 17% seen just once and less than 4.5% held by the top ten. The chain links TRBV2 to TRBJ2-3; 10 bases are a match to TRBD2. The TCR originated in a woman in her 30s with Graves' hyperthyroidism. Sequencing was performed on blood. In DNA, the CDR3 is TGTGCACACCCCGGGCTAGCGGGAGTAGATACGCAGTATTTT. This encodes CAHPGLAGVDTQYF.